The 23 T cell receptor beta chains given below trace back to one sample, sequenced in a study of T-cell memory formation after mild COVID-19. One entry per CDR3 protein, called by TCRdb with MiXCR from the 5' RACE reads. The sample holds about 240,000 distinct CDR3 sequences, roughly a tenth seen once. The sample was PBMCs or a T cell subset sorted from them (not recorded which). Every receptor here comes from a man aged 18-30 years who had mild COVID-19 (a few samples of this study predate the infection). Cell type and time point are not known.

This clonotype has a handful of counts. The chain carries TRBV27 and TRBJ1-6; a possible D gene is TRBD1 (5 bases). CDR1 and CDR2 from the germline V gene are MNHEY and SMNVEV (reference sequence). Trimming cost V 8 bases and J 8 bases, with 22 bases left between them. The CDR3 contains 16 residues. CDR3 protein: CASRLFSGESHSPLHF. In DNA form, the CDR3 reads TGTGCCAGCCGTCTCTTCTCGGGGGAGTCCCATTCACCCCTCCACTTT.

This clonotype was detected only a few times. The chain carries TRBV7-2 and TRBJ2-6; the D gene is possibly TRBD1 (6 bases). The CDR3 consists of 20 residues. V dropped 0 bases and J dropped 0 bases, with 18 bases sitting between them. Germline CDR1 is SGHTA and CDR2 is FQGNSA. DNA for the CDR3: TGTGCCAGCAGCTTAGCGCATTTTGGACAGAGTTACTCTGGGGCCAACGTCCTGACTTTC. It yields the protein CASSLAHFGQSYSGANVLTF.

This clonotype turned up a few times. CDR3 nucleotide sequence: TGTGCCAGCACGGCCTCGTTGGGTTACTATGGCTACACCTTC. Encoded protein: CASTASLGYYGYTF. J is TRBJ1-2 and V is TRBV6-5; D uncertain. Per the germline V gene, CDR1 is MNHEY and CDR2 is SVGAGI. With 7 bases removed from V and 3 bases from J, the gap between germline ends came to 15 bases. This CDR3 spans 14 amino acids.

The gene calls are TRBV4-1 and TRBJ2-4, with TRBD2 as a possible D gene (5 bases). V gave up 0 bases and J gave up 5 bases, with 8 bases separating them. Per the germline V gene, CDR1 is MGHRA and CDR2 is YSYEKL. The CDR3 extends over 14 amino acids. The CDR3 DNA reads as TGCGCCAGCAGCCAAGAGAAACTAGAAAACATTCAGTACTTC. Translation gives CASSQEKLENIQYF.

This clonotype was counted between two and nine times. The rearrangement links TRBV24-1 to TRBJ2-3; D ambiguous. V was clipped by 4 bases and J by 2 bases, with 6 bases between them. Germline CDR1 KGHDR, CDR2 SFDVKD. This CDR3 has 13 amino acids. CDR3 DNA: TGTGCCACCAGTGAGACCCTCACAGATACGCAGTATTTT. It yields the protein CATSETLTDTQYF.

The gene calls are TRBV6-5 and TRBJ2-7; maybe TRBD1 (6 bases). The CDR3 covers 14 residues. With 4 bases removed from V and 3 bases from J, the gap between germline ends came to 13 bases. CDR1 MNHEY and CDR2 SVGAGI come from the germline V gene. The DNA of the CDR3 is TGTGCCAGCAGTTCCCGGGACACCTACTACGAGCAGTACTTC. Translation: CASSSRDTYYEQYF.

This clonotype was recorded a few times. The J gene is TRBJ2-3, the V gene TRBV7-2, with TRBD1 matching over 8 bases. The CDR3 contains 14 residues. Germline CDR1 SGHTA, CDR2 FQGNSA. The V and J ends lost 5 bases and 14 bases, in that order; junction bases with no gene match: 15. The CDR3 DNA is TGTGCCAGCAGCCCCGGACAGGGCAGGCGTGGGGTGTATTTT. Protein sequence: CASSPGQGRRGVYF. The full variable domain, with the rest looked up from reference TRBV7-2 and TRBJ2-3, is GAGVSQSPSNKVTEKGKDVELRCDPISGHTALYWYRQSLGQGLEFLIYFQGNSAPDKSGLPSDRFSAERTGGSVSTLTIQRTQQEDSAVYLCASSPGQGRRGVYFGPGTRLTVL.

Only a few counts were recorded for this clonotype. The chain uses TRBV18 and TRBJ2-5; 11 bases are a match to TRBD1. V was pared by 3 bases and J by 7 bases, with 7 bases of the junction left unmatched. The CDR3 is 15 amino acids. CDR1 and CDR2 (germline): KGHSH, LQKENI. Written as DNA, the CDR3 is TGTGCCAGCTCACCGGACAGGGGGCCGCATGGGACCCAGTACTTC. It translates to CASSPDRGPHGTQYF.

The table lists this clonotype with many counts. The chain recombines TRBV29-1 with TRBJ1-5; no firm D call. The V end was cut by 7 bases, the J end by 4 bases, with 11 bases between. Per the germline V gene, CDR1 is SQVTM and CDR2 is ANQGSEA. The CDR3 loop spans 12 amino acids. CDR3 amino acids: CSAQDPNQPQHF. The CDR3 nucleotides are TGCAGCGCCCAGGACCCTAATCAGCCCCAGCATTTT.

V is TRBV7-2 and J is TRBJ2-1; D is undetermined. The germline V gene has CDR1 SGHTA and CDR2 FQGNSA. The germline V and J ends were trimmed by 4 bases and 7 bases, with 14 bases remaining between them. CDR3 length: 14 residues. CDR3 bases: TGTGCCAGCAGCTCCCGGGTCCCCAAGAATGAGCAGTTCTTC. Translated: CASSSRVPKNEQFF.

In its sample, this clonotype was seen a few times. The rearrangement uses TRBV5-1 and TRBJ2-1; D might be TRBD1 or TRBD2, each matching 6 bases. Germline values: CDR1 SGHRS, CDR2 YFSETQ. This CDR3 is 14 amino acids long. Deletions cut 0 bases from V and 7 bases from J, with 11 bases between. The CDR3: CASSLGGGLNEQFF. CDR3 in DNA: TGCGCCAGCAGCTTGGGAGGGGGGCTTAATGAGCAGTTCTTC.

The chain employs TRBV7-2 and TRBJ2-3, with 9 bases matching TRBD2. The CDR3 extends over 17 amino acids. Germline V gives CDR1 SGHTA, CDR2 FQGNSA. With V trimmed by 4 bases and J by 4 bases, 12 bases remained unmatched. This chain's CDR3 is CASSWGLAFPFSDTQYF. The DNA of the CDR3 is TGTGCCAGCAGCTGGGGACTAGCCTTCCCTTTTTCAGATACGCAGTATTTT.

This clonotype was seen only a few times. The CDR3 region has the DNA TGCAGCGTTGGCCGGGCGGGTGGCTACACCTTC. This codes for CSVGRAGGYTF. V gene TRBV29-1 combines with J gene TRBJ1-2; D remains unclear. Trimming left V 4 bases short and J 7 bases short, with 10 bases between. The CDR3 runs 11 residues. Germline CDR1 SQVTM, CDR2 ANQGSEA.

The gene calls are TRBV6-1 and TRBJ2-7; D gene unclear. Trimming removed 4 bases from V and 2 bases from J, with 6 bases in between. CDR1 and CDR2 from the germline V gene are MNHNS and SASEGT. The CDR3 has 12 amino acids. Here the CDR3 DNA reads TGTGCCAGCAGTGGAGATACCTACGAGCAGTACTTC. Protein sequence: CASSGDTYEQYF.

This clonotype has just a few counts. The chain links TRBV21-1 to TRBJ2-1; the table's D call, TRBD1, has no DNA check behind it. TRBV21-1 is a known pseudogene. There are 14 residues in the CDR3. The CDR3 spells CASSGQGHTHEQFF. CDR3 sequence (DNA): TGTGCCAGCAGCGGACAGGGACATACCCATGAGCAGTTCTTC.

This clonotype was seen a handful of times. The V gene is TRBV5-1, the J gene TRBJ2-7, with 8 bases matching TRBD2. Per germline, CDR1 SGHRS and CDR2 YFSETQ. This CDR3 has 15 residues. Trimming cost V 5 bases and J 3 bases; bases outside gene matches: 10. In DNA, the CDR3 is TGCGCCAGCAGATCGGCGGGGGGAAACCTCTACGAGCAGTACTTC. It yields the protein CASRSAGGNLYEQYF.

There are a few counts of this clonotype. The V call is TRBV4-1, the J call TRBJ1-2, with D possibly TRBD1 on 5 matching bases. There are 15 residues in the CDR3. Germline V gene data show CDR1 as MGHRA and CDR2 as YSYEKL. The V and J ends lost 1 base and 4 bases respectively, with 13 bases between them. The CDR3 DNA reads TGCGCCAGCAGCCAAGTCGGGACTCCTGGCTATGGCTACACCTTC. Translated: CASSQVGTPGYGYTF.

This chain connects TRBV4-2 to TRBJ2-3; TRBD2 matches at 13 bases. V shed 4 bases and J 2 bases; nucleotides not matched to a gene: 3. The V gene's germline CDR1 is LGHNA and CDR2 YNFKEQ. The CDR3 has 16 residues. DNA of the CDR3: TGTGCCAGCAGCCGAGGGACTAGCGGGGCCACAGATACGCAGTATTTT. It encodes CASSRGTSGATDTQYF.

This clonotype occurred a few times. The gene calls are TRBV11-1 and TRBJ2-3; 10 nucleotides line up with TRBD1. V shed 6 bases and J 6 bases; nucleotides not matched to a gene: 6. The V gene's germline CDR1 is SGHAT and CDR2 FQDESV (reference sequence). The CDR3 has 14 amino acids. CDR3: CASRPTGGYDTQYF. In nucleotides, the CDR3 is TGTGCCAGCAGGCCGACAGGGGGCTACGATACGCAGTATTTT.

The CDR3, as DNA: TGTGCCACCAGCAGAGCCCCTCGAGCTAATCAGCCCCAGCATTTT. This codes for CATSRAPRANQPQHF. The chain recombines TRBV15 with TRBJ1-5; D is unclear. The CDR3 has 15 amino acids. With 1 base removed from V and 4 bases from J, the gap between germline ends came to 11 bases. Germline lookup yields CDR1 LNHNV and CDR2 YYDKDF (reference sequence).

This clonotype was detected ten times or more. V is TRBV24-1 and J is TRBJ2-1; no clear D gene. The germline CDR1 and CDR2 sequences are KGHDR and SFDVKD. The CDR3 contains 12 residues. V was pared by 0 bases and J by 8 bases, with 4 bases between. CDR3 sequence: CATSDLSDEQFF. The CDR3 nucleotides are TGTGCCACCAGTGATTTGTCGGATGAGCAGTTCTTC.

This clonotype was counted only a few times. V usage is TRBV6-1 and J usage is TRBJ2-5; 15 nucleotides align to TRBD2. The germline V gene has CDR1 MNHNS and CDR2 SASEGT. Trimming removed 4 bases from V and 2 bases from J; junction bases left unmatched: 5. The CDR3 covers 17 residues. CDR3 region: CASSGGLAGGWQETQYF. The CDR3 DNA reads as TGTGCCAGCAGTGGGGGACTAGCGGGGGGCTGGCAAGAGACCCAGTACTTC.

A few counts support this clonotype. The chain couples TRBV5-1 to TRBJ2-3; D perhaps matches TRBD2 (6 bases). CDR1 is SGHRS and CDR2 is YFSETQ in the germline V gene. The CDR3 is 16 amino acids. The ends were cut back, 5 bases at V and 2 bases at J, with 18 bases in the middle. CDR3 sequence reads: CASSSDGAGNTDTQYF. For the CDR3, the DNA is TGCGCCAGCAGTTCAGACGGGGCGGGGAACACAGATACGCAGTATTTT.